Listed below are T cell receptor beta chains from one sample, sequenced in a study of identical twins. TCRdb reanalysed the 5' RACE reads using MiXCR and keeps one entry per CDR3 protein. The sample holds 200,000 to 300,000 distinct CDR3 sequences, approximately 10% seen once. Material: memory T cells sorted from blood. Every receptor here comes from a man aged 50 to 59 in good health. CDR3s include the opening cysteine and the closing phenylalanine or tryptophan. D genes are given only for firm matches. Part of the rows lack a size; the others show once, few, many or a class for expanded clones.

>-|-|TRBV3-1|TRBJ2-5
CASSQDRAAQYF
TGTGCCAGCAGCCAAGATAGGGCGGCCCAGTACTTC
>few|-|TRBV7-2|TRBJ2-2
CASSLEVNTNTGELFF
TGTGCCAGCAGCTTAGAGGTTAATACGAACACCGGGGAGCTGTTTTTT
>many|-|TRBV29-1|TRBJ2-3
CSGQQEGKTDTQYF
TGCAGCGGCCAACAGGAAGGGAAAACAGATACGCAGTATTTT
>many|-|TRBV5-1|TRBJ1-1
CASSPRGPVNTEAFF
TGCGCCAGCAGCCCCCGAGGGCCAGTGAACACTGAAGCTTTCTTT
>-|-|TRBV13|TRBJ2-7
CASSLTGGGSPYEQYF
TGTGCCAGCAGCTTAACGGGGGGCGGGAGTCCCTACGAGCAGTACTTC
>-|TRBD1|TRBV6-1|TRBJ2-7
CASSPGTGEGEQYF
TGTGCCAGCAGCCCCGGGACAGGGGAAGGGGAGCAGTACTTC
>-|TRBD1|TRBV12-3/TRBV12-4|TRBJ1-2
CASSEQGAEDYGYTF
TGTGCCAGCAGTGAGCAGGGGGCGGAGGACTATGGCTACACCTTC
>many|-|TRBV24-1|TRBJ2-1
CATSDALLRDYNEQFF
TGTGCCACCAGCGACGCCCTACTCCGGGACTACAATGAGCAGTTCTTC
>-|TRBD1|TRBV6-2/TRBV6-3|TRBJ2-5
CASSYPGQGGETQYF
TGTGCCAGCAGTTACCCGGGACAGGGCGGTGAGACCCAGTACTTC
>few|TRBD1|TRBV15|TRBJ2-7
CATSSGTGRGDEQYF
TGTGCCACCAGCAGCGGGACAGGCCGGGGTGACGAGCAGTACTTC
>-|-|TRBV7-2|TRBJ2-3
CASSRLAVSTDTQYF
TGTGCCAGCAGTCGCCTAGCCGTAAGCACAGATACGCAGTATTTT
>many|-|TRBV28|TRBJ2-1
CASITTERRKDNEQFF
TGTGCCAGCATTACTACCGAGAGACGAAAGGACAATGAGCAGTTCTTC
>-|-|TRBV29-1|TRBJ2-7
CSVGTGGTYEQYF
TGCAGCGTTGGGACAGGAGGGACCTACGAGCAGTACTTC
>-|TRBD1|TRBV6-2/TRBV6-3|TRBJ2-7
CASRKTTGAYEQYF
TGTGCCAGCAGGAAAACAACAGGGGCCTACGAGCAGTACTTC
>-|-|TRBV2|TRBJ2-7
CASSQRDGVGEQYF
TGTGCCAGCAGTCAAAGGGACGGAGTCGGCGAGCAGTACTTC
>-|-|TRBV20-1|TRBJ2-1
CSAPVAAYNEQFF
TGCAGTGCCCCGGTAGCGGCCTACAATGAGCAGTTCTTC
>-|-|TRBV12-3/TRBV12-4|TRBJ1-2
CASSFWGEGYTF
TGTGCCAGCAGTTTCTGGGGGGAAGGCTACACCTTC
>-|-|TRBV20-1|TRBJ2-1
CSATLRSRGNEQFF
TGCAGTGCTACCTTGCGATCCAGGGGCAATGAGCAGTTCTTC
>-|TRBD1|TRBV19|TRBJ2-7
CASSSGDRVEQYF
TGTGCCAGTAGTTCCGGGGACAGGGTCGAGCAGTACTTC
>few|-|TRBV5-4|TRBJ1-5
CASSLGLARLTGGFQPQHF
TGTGCCAGCAGCTTGGGGTTGGCTAGACTTACGGGGGGCTTCCAGCCCCAGCATTTT
>many|TRBD1|TRBV7-8|TRBJ2-1
CASSLTGGFSYNEQFF
TGTGCCAGCAGCCTCACAGGGGGCTTCTCCTACAATGAGCAGTTCTTC
>few|TRBD1|TRBV20-1|TRBJ2-5
CSAMGQAKETQYF
TGCAGTGCCATGGGACAGGCTAAAGAGACCCAGTACTTC
>few|TRBD1|TRBV2|TRBJ1-1
CASSGAGGGNTEAFF
TGTGCCAGCAGTGGTGCAGGGGGTGGGAACACTGAAGCTTTCTTT
>many|TRBD1|TRBV5-6|TRBJ2-1
CASSLLGDSIKPGFF
TGTGCCAGCAGCTTGTTAGGGGACAGTATAAAACCGGGGTTCTTC
>-|-|TRBV28|TRBJ2-1
CASSRAGSSYNEQFF
TGTGCCAGCAGTCGAGCCGGCAGCTCCTACAATGAGCAGTTCTTC
>many|-|TRBV9|TRBJ2-3
CASSVVEAEVTDTQYF
TGTGCCAGCAGCGTAGTGGAAGCGGAGGTGACAGATACGCAGTATTTT